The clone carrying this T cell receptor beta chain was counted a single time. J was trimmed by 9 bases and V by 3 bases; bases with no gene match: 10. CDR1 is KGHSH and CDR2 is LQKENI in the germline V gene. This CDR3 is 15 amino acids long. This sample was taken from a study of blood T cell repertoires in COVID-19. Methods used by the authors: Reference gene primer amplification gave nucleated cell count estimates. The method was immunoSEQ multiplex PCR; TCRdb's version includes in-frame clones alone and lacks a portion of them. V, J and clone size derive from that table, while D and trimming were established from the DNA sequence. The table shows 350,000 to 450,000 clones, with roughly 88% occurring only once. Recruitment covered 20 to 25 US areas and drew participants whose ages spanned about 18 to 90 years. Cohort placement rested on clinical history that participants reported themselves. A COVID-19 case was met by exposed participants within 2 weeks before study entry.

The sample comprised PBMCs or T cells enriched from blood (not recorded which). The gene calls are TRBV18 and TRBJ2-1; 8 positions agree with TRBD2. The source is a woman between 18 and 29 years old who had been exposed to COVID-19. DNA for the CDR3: TGTGCCAGCTCACCCGCTAGCGGGCCGACTAGTGAGCAGTTCTTC. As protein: CASSPASGPTSEQFF.